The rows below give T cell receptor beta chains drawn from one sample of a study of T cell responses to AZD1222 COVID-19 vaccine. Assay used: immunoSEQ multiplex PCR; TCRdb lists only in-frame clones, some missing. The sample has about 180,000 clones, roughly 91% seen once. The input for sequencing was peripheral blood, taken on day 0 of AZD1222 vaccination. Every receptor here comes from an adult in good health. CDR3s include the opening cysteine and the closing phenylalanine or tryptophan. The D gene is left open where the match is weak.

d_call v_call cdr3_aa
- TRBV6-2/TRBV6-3 CASSPAANYGYTF
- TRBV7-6 CASSFDNPNTGELFF
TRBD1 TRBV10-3 CAISVGTVGNNEQFF
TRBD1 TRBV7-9 CASSRTGDDYGYTF
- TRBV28 CASSLSHTISYEQYF
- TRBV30 CAWSDNSNQPQHF
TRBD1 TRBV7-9 CASSPGGTGLTSGNTIYF
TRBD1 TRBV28 CASSGSGTGKEEKLFF
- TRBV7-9 CASTRAEETQYF
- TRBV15 CATSTPESYNEQFF
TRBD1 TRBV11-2 CASSRSGQGKNGYTF
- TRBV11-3 CASSLDGSNTEAFF
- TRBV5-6 CASSPPGRGRSYNEQFF
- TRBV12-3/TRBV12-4 CASSFNRAEAFF
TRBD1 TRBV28 CASSLGDRDYEQYF
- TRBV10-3 CAMTGTSNGELFF
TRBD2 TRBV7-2 CASSLGTSGRVTDTQYF
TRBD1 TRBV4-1 CASSSDRGYQPQHF
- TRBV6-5 CASSYGLGNSPLHF
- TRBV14 CASSQGRENYGYTF
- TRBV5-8 CASSFWGGNSGANVLTF
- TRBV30 CAWSVGQPGILNTIYF
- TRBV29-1 CSVEVRFGELFF
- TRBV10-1 CASSGLGSGASRYF
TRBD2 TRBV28 CASSPAGLAPYTQYF
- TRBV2 CARSGGANEKLFF